The 18 T cell receptor beta chains presented below share a single source sample, sequenced in a study of human T cells and chemical hapten exposure. One entry per CDR3 protein, called by TCRdb with MiXCR from the RACE reads. The sample consists of 95,000 to 150,000 distinct CDR3 sequences, 12% to 15% of them appearing once. The sample's time point: patch test 1, 2 weeks after DPC sensitization. Indicated treatment: therapeutic diphenylcyclopropenone sensitization with weekly scalp DPC. Sequencing used whole blood, obtained in connection with sensitization to the hapten diphenylcyclopropenone (DPC). These receptors all stem from a young man with alopecia areata. Some clones in this sample may be carry-over from other donors' samples.

The rearrangement uses TRBV5-6 and TRBJ2-1; the D gene is possibly TRBD1 (6 bases). Trimming pared 0 bases from V and 5 bases from J, leaving 15 bases between. This CDR3 comprises 16 residues. Germline V gives CDR1 SGHDT, CDR2 YYEEEE. DNA of the CDR3: TGTGCCAGCAGCTTGGGGGGACATAATCCTAACAATGAGCAGTTCTTC. Its translation is CASSLGGHNPNNEQFF.

The chain links TRBV7-2 to TRBJ2-1; 8 bases match TRBD2. Trimming took 5 bases from V and 7 from J; bases not matched to a gene: 13. CDR1 is SGHTA, CDR2 FQGNSA, per germline. CDR3 length equals 16 residues. This chain's CDR3 is CASSPILGGASNEQFF. In nucleotides, the CDR3 is TGTGCCAGCAGCCCCATCCTCGGGGGGGCCTCAAATGAGCAGTTCTTC. The full variable domain, its missing parts supplied by reference TRBV7-2 and TRBJ2-1, is GAGVSQSPSNKVTEKGKDVELRCDPISGHTALYWYRQSLGQGLEFLIYFQGNSAPDKSGLPSDRFSAERTGGSVSTLTIQRTQQEDSAVYLCASSPILGGASNEQFFGPGTRLTVL.

This clonotype was detected ten times or more. V usage is TRBV7-6 and J usage is TRBJ1-1; TRBD1 aligns across 8 bases. The CDR3 loop spans 14 amino acids. Germline V CDR1 and CDR2: SGHVS, FNYEAQ. V dropped 1 base and J dropped 3; count of bases not matched to a gene: 1. The CDR3 protein is CASSLGQGYTEAFF. The CDR3 DNA is TGTGCCAGCAGCTTAGGACAGGGGTACACTGAAGCTTTCTTT.

CDR3: CASSPYGGRISDGYTF. For the CDR3, the DNA is TGTGCCAGCAGCCCATACGGGGGGCGCATCTCTGATGGCTACACCTTC. The chain uses TRBV7-8 and TRBJ1-2, with D possibly being TRBD1 (6 bases). The CDR3 sequence is 16 residues long. Trimming pared 5 bases from V and 6 bases from J, leaving 22 bases between. Germline V CDR1 and CDR2: SGHVS, FQNEAQ.

This clonotype was counted between two and nine times. The chain combines TRBV3-1 with TRBJ2-7; 10 bases fit TRBD2. The V gene end was trimmed by 6 bases and the J gene end by 4 bases; junction bases not matched to a gene: 3. CDR1 LGHDT and CDR2 YNNKEL come from the germline V gene (reference sequence). The CDR3 is made up of 13 amino acids. CDR3: CASSLAGVYEQYF. DNA for the CDR3: TGTGCCAGCAGTCTAGCGGGGGTGTACGAGCAGTACTTC.

This clonotype was seen a single time. The chain employs TRBV6-5 and TRBJ2-3; D is undetermined. The CDR3 covers 13 residues. CDR1 is MNHEY, CDR2 SVGAGI, per germline. V shed 8 bases and J shed 4 bases, with 13 bases lying between them. The CDR3 protein is CASARRFADTQYF. CDR3 DNA sequence: TGTGCCAGCGCTCGGAGATTCGCAGATACGCAGTATTTT.

There are many counts of this clonotype. The chain has TRBV12-3 or TRBV12-4 and TRBJ1-1; D remains unclear. CDR3 length: 13 amino acids. V was shortened by 5 bases and J by 1 base, with 8 bases between the two germline ends. The CDR3 DNA reads TGTGCCAGCAGTACTTTCGGGAACACTGAAGCTTTCTTT. Its translation: CASSTFGNTEAFF.

This clonotype was seen more than once but under ten times. The V and J genes are TRBV6-2 or TRBV6-3 and TRBJ1-1; a possible D gene is TRBD1 (5 bases). Trimming pared 5 bases from V and 0 bases from J, leaving 13 bases between. The CDR3 runs 15 residues. The germline CDR1 and CDR2 sequences are MNHEY and SVGEGT. CDR3 sequence: CASSPQTALNTEAFF. The CDR3 DNA reads TGTGCCAGCAGTCCCCAGACAGCTTTGAACACTGAAGCTTTCTTT.

This chain joins TRBV12-3 or TRBV12-4 and TRBJ2-3; the D call may be TRBD1 or TRBD2 (5 bases each). This CDR3 spans 16 amino acids. Trimming cost V 4 bases and J 2 bases, with 16 bases left between them. CDR3 in DNA: TGTGCCAGCAGTTCGTGGGTGGGGGATGTCACAGATACGCAGTATTTT. Encoded protein: CASSSWVGDVTDTQYF.

This clonotype has a handful of counts. The rearrangement joins TRBV18 to TRBJ1-6; D remains unclear. This CDR3 is built from 15 residues. CDR1 and CDR2 (germline): KGHSH, LQKENI. Trimming removed 4 bases at V and 5 bases at J, with 12 bases between. CDR3 amino acids: CASSRSSDNNSPLHF. CDR3 in DNA: TGTGCCAGCTCACGTTCATCTGATAATAATTCACCCCTCCACTTT.

The chain carries TRBV28 and TRBJ2-1; TRBD2 agrees at 7 bases. V was clipped by 7 bases and J by 4 bases; unmatched bases: 7. CDR1 and CDR2 from the germline V gene are MDHEN and SYDVKM. This CDR3 comprises 14 residues. CDR3 bases: TGTGCCAGCAACCCTAGCGGAAGATACAATGAGCAGTTCTTC. Translated, it gives CASNPSGRYNEQFF.

This clonotype was picked up many times. The V gene is TRBV9, the J gene TRBJ1-2; 7 bases line up with TRBD1. J lost 2 bases, V lost 4 bases, and 14 bases had no gene match. This CDR3 is 17 amino acids long. Germline lookup yields CDR1 SGDLS and CDR2 YYNGEE. The CDR3 sequence is CASSLRPPGQENYGYTF. In DNA form, the CDR3 reads TGTGCCAGCAGCTTAAGACCCCCCGGACAGGAAAACTATGGCTACACCTTC. The full variable domain, completed using reference TRBV9 and TRBJ1-2, is DSGVTQTPKHLITATGQRVTLRCSPRSGDLSVYWYQQSLDQGLQFLIQYYNGEERAKGNILERFSAQQFPDLHSELNLSSLELGDSALYFCASSLRPPGQENYGYTFGSGTRLTVV.

This clonotype was seen ten or more times. V usage is TRBV29-1 and J usage is TRBJ2-5; D is undetermined. The V gene lost 7 bases and the J gene lost 2 bases, with 14 bases spanning the gap. The CDR3 has 13 amino acids. CDR1 is SQVTM and CDR2 is ANQGSEA in the germline V gene. In nucleotides, the CDR3 is TGCAGCGCAACACGAGACCTACAAGAGACCCAGTACTTC. It is translated as CSATRDLQETQYF.

The chain couples TRBV9 to TRBJ2-7; 11 bases match TRBD2. The CDR3 totals 13 residues. The ends lost 3 bases at V and 4 bases at J; junction bases unmatched: 0. The germline CDR1 and CDR2 sequences are SGDLS and YYNGEE. CDR3 bases: TGTGCCAGCAGCGCTAGCGGGGGGTACGAGCAGTACTTC. It encodes CASSASGGYEQYF.

J is TRBJ1-1 and V is TRBV6-2 or TRBV6-3; D call uncertain. The CDR3 is 13 residues long. V was shortened by 6 bases and J by 2 bases, with 10 bases between the two germline ends. The germline V gene encodes CDR1 MNHEY and CDR2 SVGEGT. The CDR3 coding sequence is TGTGCCAGCAGGCCCCTGAGTAACACTGAAGCTTTCTTT. Its translation is CASRPLSNTEAFF.

This clonotype has more than one count but fewer than ten. The gene calls are TRBV4-3 and TRBJ2-2; 10 bases match TRBD1. Germline V gene lookup returns CDR1 LGHNA and CDR2 YSLEER. V shed 0 bases and J 6 bases; nucleotides not matched to a gene: 4. The CDR3 extends over 16 amino acids. CDR3 sequence (DNA): TGCGCCAGCAGCCAAGAGACAGGGGGCAGTGCCGGGGAGCTGTTTTTT. It specifies CASSQETGGSAGELFF.

A note on this clonotype: Its ends do not fully match the called genes, so a read error is possible. The genes are TRBV10-3 and TRBJ2-1, with D possibly TRBD2 on 5 matching bases. CDR1 ENHRY and CDR2 SYGVKD come from the germline V gene. This CDR3 spans 14 amino acids. CDR3 bases: TGTGCCACCCGGGGTTCAGATCTCTACAATGAGAAGTTCTTC. Its translation is CATRGSDLYNEKFF.

This clonotype was recorded at least ten times. The J gene is TRBJ1-1, the V gene TRBV7-2; D uncertain. Germline V gene sequence: CDR1 SGHTA, CDR2 FQGNSA. The CDR3 is made up of 14 amino acids. Trimming left V 5 bases short and J 4 bases short, with 14 bases between. CDR3 protein: CASSLRPGRTEAFF. The CDR3 DNA is TGTGCCAGCAGCCTTCGACCTGGTCGCACTGAAGCTTTCTTT. Using reference TRBV7-2 and TRBJ1-1 for the parts outside the CDR3, the full variable domain is GAGVSQSPSNKVTEKGKDVELRCDPISGHTALYWYRQSLGQGLEFLIYFQGNSAPDKSGLPSDRFSAERTGGSVSTLTIQRTQQEDSAVYLCASSLRPGRTEAFFGQGTRLTVV.